The 14 T cell receptor beta chains given below trace back to one sample, sequenced in a study of blood T cell repertoires in COVID-19. This table comes from immunoSEQ multiplex PCR, and its TCRdb copy is limited to in-frame clones, with some not included. The sample comprises 200,000 to 250,000 clones, approximately 84% of which are singletons, and under 2% rests with the top ten. Source material: PBMCs or T cells enriched from blood (not recorded which). The receptor source for this set is a man in his 60s who had recovered from COVID-19.

J is TRBJ2-2 and V is TRBV7-3, with 7 nucleotides matching TRBD1. The J segment lost 8 bases and the V segment lost 3 bases, leaving 9 bases of the junction unmatched. Germline V lookup: CDR1 SGHTA, CDR2 FQGTGA. The CDR3 is 15 residues long. The CDR3 reads CASSFLVSGQGELFF. The DNA of the CDR3 is TGTGCCAGCAGCTTCCTAGTGTCGGGACAGGGGGAGCTGTTTTTT.

The chain has TRBV7-9 and TRBJ1-2; D is ambiguous. V dropped 1 base and J dropped 2 bases, with 8 bases sitting between them. The CDR3 has 14 residues. CDR1 SEHNR and CDR2 FQNEAQ come from the germline V gene (reference sequence). The CDR3 loop is CASSLGGQNYGYTF. The CDR3 bases are TGTGCCAGCAGCTTAGGTGGTCAGAACTATGGCTACACCTTC.

The chain couples TRBV10-3 to TRBJ1-5, with D perhaps TRBD1 (6 bases). The length of the CDR3 is 14 residues. Germline V gene lookup returns CDR1 ENHRY and CDR2 SYGVKD. Trimming stripped 4 bases from V and 2 bases from J, with 9 bases between. CDR3 bases: TGTGCCATCAGTGCCAGGGGCGGCAATCAGCCCCAGCATTTT. It specifies CAISARGGNQPQHF.

This chain connects TRBV11-2 to TRBJ2-7; the D gene is possibly TRBD2 (7 bases). This CDR3 contains 14 residues. V dropped 1 base and J dropped 3 bases, with 10 bases sitting between them. The germline V gene has CDR1 SGHAT and CDR2 FQNNGV. CDR3 DNA: TGTGCCAGCAGCTTAGTCGGGGGGCACTACGAGCAGTACTTC. Its protein product is CASSLVGGHYEQYF.

The chain couples TRBV7-2 to TRBJ1-6; D is ambiguous. With 8 bases removed from V and 7 bases from J, the gap between germline ends came to 12 bases. The germline V gene has CDR1 SGHTA and CDR2 FQGNSA. This CDR3 contains 13 residues. In DNA, the CDR3 is TGTGCCAGCGGGCCAGCAAAGAATTCACCCCTCCACTTT. It is translated as CASGPAKNSPLHF.

V usage is TRBV7-2 and J usage is TRBJ2-1, with 12 bases fitting TRBD1. Germline CDR1 SGHTA, CDR2 FQGNSA. The CDR3 totals 16 residues. Trimming took 5 bases from V and 7 from J; bases not matched to a gene: 9. CDR3 bases: TGTGCCAGCAGCCTATACCCGGGACAGGGGGCTAATGAGCAGTTCTTC. Translation: CASSLYPGQGANEQFF.

The chain is built from TRBV6-6 and TRBJ1-2; the D is unclear. Germline V CDR1 and CDR2: MNHNY, SVGAGI (reference sequence). This CDR3 has 12 residues. V was clipped by 6 bases and J by 4 bases, with 9 bases between them. CDR3 region: CASSPPGYGYTF. The CDR3 bases are TGTGCCAGCAGCCCCCCCGGCTATGGCTACACCTTC.

The chain links TRBV3-1 (or the pseudogene TRBV3-2) to TRBJ1-6; the match to TRBD1 covers 7 bases. The length of the CDR3 is 16 residues. The ends lost 1 base at V and 8 bases at J; junction bases unmatched: 8. Germline loops: CDR1 LGHDT, CDR2 YNNKEL (reference sequence). DNA for the CDR3: TGTGCCAGCAGCCAAGGTGTCGACAGGGTCGATTCACCCCTCCACTTT. Protein sequence: CASSQGVDRVDSPLHF.

This clone was seen more than once but under ten times. The chain recombines TRBV6-5 with TRBJ2-7; possibly TRBD2 for D (5 bases). The CDR3 is 16 residues long. The germline V gene encodes CDR1 MNHEY and CDR2 SVGAGI. Between the trimmed V and J ends, which lost 2 bases and 3 bases, there was a span of 17 bases. CDR3 amino acids: CASSYRGPEEGYEQYF. The CDR3 DNA reads TGTGCCAGCAGTTACCGCGGGCCAGAAGAAGGCTACGAGCAGTACTTC.

The chain links TRBV19 to TRBJ1-6; possibly TRBD1 for D (6 bases). This CDR3 has 16 residues. V lost 0 bases, J lost 5 bases, and 11 bases lay in between. Germline lookup yields CDR1 LNHDA and CDR2 SQIVND (reference sequence). The CDR3 nucleotides read TGTGCCAGTAGTATAGACAGGACAGCTAATAATTCACCCCTCCACTTT. Translated, it gives CASSIDRTANNSPLHF.

The chain is built from TRBV9 and TRBJ2-1, with 9 nucleotides matching TRBD2. The V segment lost 3 bases and the J segment 3 bases; nucleotides outside the gene matches: 4. The CDR3 spans 15 residues. In germline, CDR1 is SGDLS, CDR2 YYNGEE. CDR3 in amino acids: CASSARGGLYNEQFF. In DNA, the CDR3 is TGTGCCAGCAGCGCGCGGGGGGGCCTCTACAATGAGCAGTTCTTC.

The rearrangement joins TRBV19 to TRBJ2-5; tentatively, D is TRBD2 (6 bases). Trimming took 4 bases from V and 3 from J, leaving 24 bases between them. The CDR3 totals 18 residues. In germline, CDR1 is LNHDA, CDR2 SQIVND (reference sequence). CDR3 residues: CASSRAHRDFPIEETQYF. The CDR3 DNA is TGTGCCAGTAGTAGAGCACACCGGGACTTCCCTATCGAAGAGACCCAGTACTTC.

The chain uses TRBV10-1 and TRBJ1-2; no definite D call. The germline gives CDR1 WNHNN, CDR2 SYGVQD (reference sequence). The V and J ends lost 5 bases and 3 bases respectively, with 7 bases between them. The CDR3 is made up of 12 amino acids. CDR3 sequence: CASSWAYYGYTF. The CDR3 bases are TGCGCCAGCAGTTGGGCTTACTATGGCTACACCTTC.

V usage is TRBV10-3 and J usage is TRBJ2-1, with 13 bases fitting TRBD2. V lost 7 bases and J lost 5; bases outside the gene matches: 5. There are 15 residues in the CDR3. Germline values: CDR1 ENHRY, CDR2 SYGVKD. CDR3 amino acids: CAITGTSGVDNEQFF. In DNA form, the CDR3 reads TGTGCCATCACCGGGACTAGCGGGGTAGACAATGAGCAGTTCTTC.